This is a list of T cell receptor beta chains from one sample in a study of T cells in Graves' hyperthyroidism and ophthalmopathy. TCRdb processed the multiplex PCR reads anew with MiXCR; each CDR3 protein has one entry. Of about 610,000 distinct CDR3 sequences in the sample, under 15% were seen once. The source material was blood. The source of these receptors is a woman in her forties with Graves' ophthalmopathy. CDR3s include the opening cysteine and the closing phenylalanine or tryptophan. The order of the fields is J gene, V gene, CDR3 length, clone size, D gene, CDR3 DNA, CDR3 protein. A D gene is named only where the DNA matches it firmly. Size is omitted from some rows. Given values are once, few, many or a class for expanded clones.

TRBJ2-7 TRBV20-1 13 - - TGCAGTGCCGAAGAGAGCGGAACCTACGAGCAGTACTTC CSAEESGTYEQYF
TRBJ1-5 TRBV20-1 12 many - TGCAGTGCTAGACAGGGCAATCAGCCCCAGCATTTT CSARQGNQPQHF
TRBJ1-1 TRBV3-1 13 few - TGTGCCAGCAGCAAGGGGGGCGGCACTGAAGCTTTCTTT CASSKGGGTEAFF
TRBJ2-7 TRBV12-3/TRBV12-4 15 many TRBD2 TGTGCCAGCACCGACCGGGAGGGAGGGCCGCACGAGCAGTACTTC CASTDREGGPHEQYF
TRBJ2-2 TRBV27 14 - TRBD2 TGTGCCAGCAGGGCGGGAGAGCGGAACGGGGAGCTGTTTTTT CASRAGERNGELFF
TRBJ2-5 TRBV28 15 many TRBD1 TGTGCCAGCAGTTTGGGCAGGGGGCTCGGCGAGACCCAGTACTTC CASSLGRGLGETQYF
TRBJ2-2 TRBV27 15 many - TGTGCCAGCAGTACCCGTGCTGCGAACACCGGGGAGCTGTTTTTT CASSTRAANTGELFF
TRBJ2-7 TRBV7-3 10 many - TGTGCCAAGGGGACTTCCGAGCAGTACTTC CAKGTSEQYF
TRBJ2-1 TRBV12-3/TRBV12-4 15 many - TGTGCCAGCAGGACGTACTCCGGCAGCCACAATGAGCAGTTCTTC CASRTYSGSHNEQFF
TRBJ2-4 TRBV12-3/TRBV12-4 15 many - TGTGCCAGCAGGCTTCGGGGCTTTATTGGAGACATTCAGTACTTC CASRLRGFIGDIQYF
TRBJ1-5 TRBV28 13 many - TGTGCCAGCAGCCGACAGGTTGGGCGGCCCCAGCATTTT CASSRQVGRPQHF
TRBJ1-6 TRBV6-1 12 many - TGTGCCAGCAGTCGACTTAATTCACCCCTCCACTTT CASSRLNSPLHF
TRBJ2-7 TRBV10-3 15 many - TGTGCCATCAGTGAGCGTGCAGTTTCCTTCGGCGAGCAGTACTTC CAISERAVSFGEQYF
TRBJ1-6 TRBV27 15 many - TGTGCCAGCAGTTTATCGACAGGCTTTAATTCACCCCTCCACTTT CASSLSTGFNSPLHF
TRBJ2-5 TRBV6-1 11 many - TGTGCCAGCGCAGAGGGGGAGACCCAGTACTTC CASAEGETQYF
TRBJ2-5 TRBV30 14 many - TGTGCCTGGAGTGGCGGGGCCCTCGGGTTGACCCAGTACTTC CAWSGGALGLTQYF
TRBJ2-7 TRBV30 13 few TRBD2 TGTGCCTGGGATAGCGGGACCTCCTACGAGCAGTACTTC CAWDSGTSYEQYF
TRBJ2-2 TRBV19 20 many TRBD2 TGTGCCAGTAGTATTTCCTCGATGGGACTAGCGGCTACGAACACCGGGGAGCTGTTTTTT CASSISSMGLAATNTGELFF
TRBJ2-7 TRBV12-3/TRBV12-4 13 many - TGTGCCAGCAGTTTACGACAGTCCTACGAGCAGTACTTC CASSLRQSYEQYF
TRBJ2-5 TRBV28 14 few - TGTGCCAGCAGAAGGGGCGGTAACCAAGAGACCCAGTACTTC CASRRGGNQETQYF
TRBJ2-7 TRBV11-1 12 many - TGTGCCAGCAGCGTGGGGAACAACGAGCAGTACTTC CASSVGNNEQYF
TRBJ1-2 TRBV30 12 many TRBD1 TGTGCCTGGGGGGACAGAGGCTATGGCTACACCTTC CAWGDRGYGYTF
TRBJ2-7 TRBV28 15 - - TGTGCCAGCAGTCCACTTATGGACCGGTCCTACGAGCAGTACTTC CASSPLMDRSYEQYF
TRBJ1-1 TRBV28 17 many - TGTGCCAGCAGTTTTCCACTGCCGAGAACCGTGAACACTGAAGCTTTCTTT CASSFPLPRTVNTEAFF
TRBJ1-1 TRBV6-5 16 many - TGTGCCAGCAGTTACTCACCAGGGCGGGGTGCCACTGAAGCTTTCTTT CASSYSPGRGATEAFF
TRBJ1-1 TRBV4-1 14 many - TGCGCCAGCAGAGGGCCTTTGATGAACACTGAAGCTTTCTTT CASRGPLMNTEAFF
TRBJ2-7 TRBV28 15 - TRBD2 TGTGCCAGCAGTTTTAGCGGGAGAGGCACCTACGAGCAGTACTTC CASSFSGRGTYEQYF
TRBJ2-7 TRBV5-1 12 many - TGCGCCAGCAGCTTGGCCCAGAGGGAGCAGTACTTC CASSLAQREQYF
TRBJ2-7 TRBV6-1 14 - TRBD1 TGTTCCAGCAGCCCGGGGCAGGGGGCCTACGAGCAGTACTTC CSSSPGQGAYEQYF
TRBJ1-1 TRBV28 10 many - TGTGCCAGCAGAGATAGGGAAGCTTTCTTT CASRDREAFF
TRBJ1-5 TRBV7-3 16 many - TGTGCCAGCAGCGATCCTCCCACCTATAGCAATCAGCCCCAGCATTTT CASSDPPTYSNQPQHF
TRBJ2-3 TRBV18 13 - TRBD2 TGTGCCAGCTCGGGACTAGCGGGAGGGCCGCCGTATTTT CASSGLAGGPPYF
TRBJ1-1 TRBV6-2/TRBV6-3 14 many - TGTGCCAGCAGCCGCATCGGGGGTTCCACTGAAGCTTTCTTT CASSRIGGSTEAFF
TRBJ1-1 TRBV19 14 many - TGTGCCAGTAGTATAGGTCCAACGAACACTGAAGCTTTCTTT CASSIGPTNTEAFF
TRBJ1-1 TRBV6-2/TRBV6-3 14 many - TGTGCCAGCAGAGATGACAGACCGAACACTGAAGCTTTCTTT CASRDDRPNTEAFF
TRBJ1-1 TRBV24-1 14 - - TGTGCCACCGCGCCGAGTGGAAGAGACACTGAAGCTTTCTTT CATAPSGRDTEAFF
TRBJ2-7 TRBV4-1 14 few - TGCGCCAGCAGCCATCCCGGGACCAGGTACGAGCAGTACTTC CASSHPGTRYEQYF
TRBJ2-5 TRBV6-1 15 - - TGTGCCAGCAGTGAAAACAGGGCGGGCCAAGAGACCCAGTACTTC CASSENRAGQETQYF
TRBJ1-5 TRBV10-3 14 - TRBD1 TGTGCCATCAGTCTACAGGGGCCCGGTCAGCCCCAGCATTTT CAISLQGPGQPQHF
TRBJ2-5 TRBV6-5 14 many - TGTGCCAGCAGTTCCGACCCTGTGGGGGAGACCCAGTACTTC CASSSDPVGETQYF
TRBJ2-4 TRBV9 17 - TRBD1 TGTGCCAGCAGCGTAGGATGGGGACAGGGTGTCAAAAACATTCAGTACTTC CASSVGWGQGVKNIQYF
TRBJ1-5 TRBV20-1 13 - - TGCAGTGCCAGACAGGACAGCAATCAGTCCCAGCATTTT CSARQDSNQSQHF
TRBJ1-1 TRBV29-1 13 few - TGCAGCCTACAACCCACCCGCGGCACTGAAGCTTTCTTT CSLQPTRGTEAFF
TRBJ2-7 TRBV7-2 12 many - TGTGCCAGCAGCTCGGGCCTCTGGGAGCAGTACTTC CASSSGLWEQYF
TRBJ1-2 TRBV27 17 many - TGTGCCAGCAGTTTATCGGGGAGGGGGATCCCAAACTATGGCTACACCTTC CASSLSGRGIPNYGYTF
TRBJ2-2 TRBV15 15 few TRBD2 TGTGCCACCAGCTTTGTAGCGGGAGGGTTCGGGGAGCTGTTTTTT CATSFVAGGFGELFF
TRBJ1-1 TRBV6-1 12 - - TGTGCCAGCATCCAGATGGGGGCTGAAGCTTTCTTT CASIQMGAEAFF
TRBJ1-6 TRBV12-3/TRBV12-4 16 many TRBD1 TGTGCCAGCAGCCTGACTGGGACAGGGTGGAATTCACCCCTCCACTTT CASSLTGTGWNSPLHF
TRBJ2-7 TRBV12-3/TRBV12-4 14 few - TGTGCCAGCAGTTTTCGACCAGGAACCTACGAGCAGTACTTC CASSFRPGTYEQYF
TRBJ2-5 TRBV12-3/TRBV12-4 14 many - TGTGCCAGCAGTTCCGGAACCGCAGGGGAGACCCAGTACTTC CASSSGTAGETQYF
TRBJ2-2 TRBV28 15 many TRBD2 TGTGCCAGCAGTTTATTACTAGCGGGGACCGGGGAGCTGTTTTTT CASSLLLAGTGELFF
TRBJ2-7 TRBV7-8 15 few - TGTGCCAGCAGCTTAGTTGCGGGCGAGGCCTACGAGCAGTACTTC CASSLVAGEAYEQYF
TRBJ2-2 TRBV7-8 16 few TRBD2 TGTGCCAGCAGCTTAGTCGGGAGGATTGGCACCGGGGAGCTGTTTTTT CASSLVGRIGTGELFF
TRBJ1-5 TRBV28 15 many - TGTGCCAGCAGTTTTGGGGGAACCTTTAATCAGCCCCAGCATTTT CASSFGGTFNQPQHF